This T cell receptor (beta chain) was recovered during a study of T-cell reconstitution after alpha-beta-depleted transplantation in children. Deletions cut 0 bases from V and 4 bases from J, with 10 bases between. The germline gives CDR1 SGHRS, CDR2 YFSETQ. There are 15 residues in the CDR3. Unique molecular identifiers were used in preparing the TCRbeta library. TCRdb reprocessed the PCR reads via MiXCR and lists one record per CDR3 protein. The sample lists a few hundred thousand distinct CDR3 sequences; roughly a quarter were seen once. V and J are TRBV5-1 and TRBJ2-2; D gene unclear. Specimen: PBMCs, mostly from graft donor cells, collected 360 days after TCRalphabeta/CD19-depleted stem cell transplant. This receptor was taken from a female patient between 2 and 10 years old who had a stem cell transplant for congenital amegakaryocytic thrombocytopenia, so the T cells may come from the graft donor. The CDR3 here is CASSLDEPITGELFF. The DNA for the CDR3 is TGCGCCAGCAGCTTGGACGAGCCGATCACCGGGGAGCTGTTTTTT. Based on the CDR3 plus reference TRBV5-1 and TRBJ2-2, the full variable domain is KAGVTQTPRYLIKTRGQQVTLSCSPISGHRSVSWYQQTPGQGLQFLFEYFSETQRNKGNFPGRFSGRQFSNSRSEMNVSTLELGDSALYLCASSLDEPITGELFFGEGSRLTVL.